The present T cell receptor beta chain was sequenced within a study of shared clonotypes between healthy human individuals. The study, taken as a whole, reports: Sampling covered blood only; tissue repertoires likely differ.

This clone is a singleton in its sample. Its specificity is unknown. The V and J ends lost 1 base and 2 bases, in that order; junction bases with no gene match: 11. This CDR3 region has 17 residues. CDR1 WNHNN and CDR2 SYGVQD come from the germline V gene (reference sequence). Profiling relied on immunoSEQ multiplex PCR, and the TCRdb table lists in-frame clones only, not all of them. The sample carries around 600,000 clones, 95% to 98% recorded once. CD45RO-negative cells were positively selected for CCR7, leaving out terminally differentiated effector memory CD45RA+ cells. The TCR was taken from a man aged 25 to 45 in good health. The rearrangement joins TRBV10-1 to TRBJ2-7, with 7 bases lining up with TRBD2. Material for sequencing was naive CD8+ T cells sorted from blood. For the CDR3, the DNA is TGCGCCAGCAGTGAGTACACTATAAGCGGGAAAACCTACGAGCAGTACTTC. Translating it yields CASSEYTISGKTYEQYF.